These 11 T cell receptor beta chains came from one sample sequenced in a study of cytomegalovirus exposure and HLA in healthy donors. Assay: immunoSEQ multiplex PCR; the TCRdb copy retains only in-frame clones and omits some. The sample lists hundreds of thousands of clones, roughly 85% seen once, with 0.65% to 0.95% in the top ten. Sequencing was performed on PBMCs. These receptors were taken from a woman aged 18-30 years in good health and CMV-seronegative.

The V gene is TRBV5-1, the J gene TRBJ1-2, with a weak D call TRBD1 (5 bases). This CDR3 region has 15 residues. Germline V gene data show CDR1 as SGHRS and CDR2 as YFSETQ. Deletions cut 3 bases from V and 0 bases from J, with 12 bases between. The CDR3, as DNA: TGCGCCAGCAGCTCCGCAAGCAGGGCTAACTATGGCTACACCTTC. Translation gives CASSSASRANYGYTF.

V gene TRBV20-1 combines with J gene TRBJ1-5; D gene uncertain. The V and J ends lost 4 bases and 6 bases respectively, with 7 bases between them. The CDR3 consists of 11 residues. CDR1 and CDR2 from the germline V gene are DFQATT and SNEGSKA (reference sequence). The CDR3 DNA reads as TGCAGTGCTAAAGGGAGTCAGCCCCAGCATTTT. Amino acid sequence: CSAKGSQPQHF.

The chain carries TRBV2 and TRBJ2-3; 10 positions match TRBD2. This CDR3 comprises 16 residues. V was clipped by 6 bases and J by 5 bases; unmatched bases: 11. Germline V lookup: CDR1 SNHLY, CDR2 FYNNEI. The CDR3 region has the DNA TGTGCCAGCAGAGAGAGAAGCGGGAGGGGCCGAGATACGCAGTATTTT. The encoded protein is CASRERSGRGRDTQYF.

The V gene is TRBV28, the J gene TRBJ2-1, with 8 nucleotides matching TRBD1. The CDR3 covers 15 residues. V lost 3 bases, J lost 7 bases, and 8 bases stayed unmatched. Germline CDR1 MDHEN, CDR2 SYDVKM. The CDR3 sequence is CASSLGQGAQNEQFF. CDR3 nucleotides: TGTGCCAGCAGTTTGGGCCAGGGGGCGCAGAATGAGCAGTTCTTC.

This clone has a handful of counts. The rearrangement uses TRBV30 and TRBJ2-7, with 8 positions matching TRBD2. This CDR3 spans 15 amino acids. The trim removed 2 bases at V and 9 bases at J, leaving 15 bases unmatched. The germline CDR1 and CDR2 sequences are GTSNPN and SVGIG (reference sequence). In DNA, the CDR3 is TGTGCCTGGAGTTGGTCGGCGGGAGGTTTTCCTGGGCAGTACTTC. As protein: CAWSWSAGGFPGQYF.

V gene TRBV7-9 combines with J gene TRBJ2-7; possibly TRBD1 for D (5 bases). V dropped 5 bases and J dropped 7 bases, with 15 bases sitting between them. CDR3 length equals 13 residues. The germline gives CDR1 SEHNR, CDR2 FQNEAQ (reference sequence). The CDR3 DNA reads TGTGCCAGCAGCCTCACCCAGGGTCGTGAGCAGTACTTC. It is translated as CASSLTQGREQYF.

V usage is TRBV5-6 and J usage is TRBJ2-3, with D perhaps TRBD1 (6 bases). Between the trimmed V and J ends, which lost 0 bases and 0 bases, there was a span of 8 bases. Germline CDR1 reads SGHDT; CDR2 reads YYEEEE. The CDR3 has 15 amino acids. The CDR3 region has the DNA TGTGCCAGCAGCTTGGTTGGACAGAGCACAGATACGCAGTATTTT. Protein: CASSLVGQSTDTQYF.

V is TRBV9 and J is TRBJ2-1; D might be TRBD2 (6 bases). The germline CDR1 and CDR2 sequences are SGDLS and YYNGEE. Trimming took off 1 base at V and 9 bases at J, with 14 bases between the two ends. The CDR3 is 14 amino acids. CDR3 DNA: TGTGCCAGCAGCGTATTGGCTAGCGTTGGTGAGCAGTTCTTC. Amino acid sequence: CASSVLASVGEQFF.

This rearrangement joins TRBV13 to TRBJ2-7; D is uncertain. The CDR3 extends over 15 amino acids. Germline values: CDR1 PRHDT, CDR2 FYEKMQ (reference sequence). V was cut by 2 bases and J by 2 bases, with 13 bases left in between. The chain's CDR3 is CASSLSPGKAYEQYF. DNA for the CDR3: TGTGCCAGCAGCTTATCTCCCGGTAAAGCCTACGAGCAGTACTTC. Based on the CDR3 plus reference TRBV13 and TRBJ2-7, the full variable domain is AAGVIQSPRHLIKEKRETATLKCYPIPRHDTVYWYQQGPGQDPQFLISFYEKMQSDKGSIPDRFSAQQFSDYHSELNMSSLELGDSALYFCASSLSPGKAYEQYFGPGTRLTVT.

The rearrangement links TRBV5-6 to TRBJ2-2, with a weak D call TRBD2 (5 bases). The CDR3 sequence is 13 residues long. Trimming pared 3 bases from V and 4 bases from J, leaving 7 bases between. Looked up from germline, CDR1 is SGHDT and CDR2 is YYEEEE. CDR3 nucleotide sequence: TGTGCCAGCAGCTACACTAGCACCGGGGAGCTGTTTTTT. Amino acid sequence: CASSYTSTGELFF.

V and J are TRBV18 and TRBJ2-5, with D maybe TRBD1 (5 bases). The CDR3 sequence is 15 residues long. Trimming shortened V by 1 base and J by 4 bases, and 13 bases separated the two germline ends. Germline assignment: CDR1 KGHSH and CDR2 LQKENI. Here the CDR3 reads CASSPRGPQGETQYF. In DNA, the CDR3 is TGTGCCAGCTCACCACGGGGCCCTCAGGGAGAGACCCAGTACTTC.